The T cell receptor beta chain under discussion was sequenced for a study of regulatory T cells in long-lasting Graves disease. Overall study findings and caveats: Favored usage of TRBV28, TRBJ1-2 and TRBJ2-5 was recorded in persistent disease.

The germline V and J ends were trimmed by 3 bases and 13 bases, with 21 bases remaining between them. Germline assignment: CDR1 MDHEN and CDR2 SYDVKM. CDR3 length equals 14 residues. This clonotype was detected a few times. Its target is not known. The TCR beta library used iRepertoire HTBI primers with Arm-PCR amplification of CDR3. TCRdb reprocessed the multiplex PCR reads via MiXCR and lists one record per CDR3 protein. In the table there are about 660,000 distinct CDR3 sequences, about 32% of which are singletons. This sample's time point: persistent/refractory GD, antithyroid drugs over 5 years with positive TRAb. RNA extracted from PBMCs served as the sequencing template.

The J gene is TRBJ1-2, the V gene TRBV28; no clear D gene. The starting material was peripheral blood mononuclear cells (PBMCs), obtained when the disease was refractory, from a patient treated with antithyroid drugs. The origin of this receptor is a female donor with Graves disease. The CDR3 DNA is TGTGCCAGCAGTTTCTCGACGACGGGCGGGTATAGCACCTTC. Amino acids: CASSFSTTGGYSTF.